This T cell receptor (beta chain) appears in the sequencing data of a study of T cells in localized non-small cell lung cancer. TCRdb's table, derived via immunoSEQ multiplex PCR, lists solely in-frame clones and lacks some. The sample yields roughly 30,000 clones, about 91% seen once. The study's findings and limits: Clonality of T cells reached its maximum in uninvolved adjacent lung, surpassing tumor. Longer overall survival accompanied higher blood T cell density. Analysis by sequencing included only one tumor region, so heterogeneity remains possible. A median roughly 57 of the top 100 tumor clones appeared in adjacent lung.

Details on this clone: The antigen is undetermined.

V lost 4 bases, J lost 6 bases, and 12 bases stayed unmatched. The germline gives CDR1 LGHNA, CDR2 YNFKEQ. The CDR3 consists of 16 residues. This material consisted of PBMCs, taken before any cancer treatment. The source of this sequence is a man aged 40 to 70 with stage II lung adenocarcinoma. The chain combines TRBV4-2 with TRBJ2-1; 7 nucleotides agree with TRBD2. This chain's CDR3 is CASSPTSLWGGNEQFF. The CDR3 DNA reads TGTGCCAGCAGCCCGACTAGCCTTTGGGGAGGCAATGAGCAGTTCTTC.